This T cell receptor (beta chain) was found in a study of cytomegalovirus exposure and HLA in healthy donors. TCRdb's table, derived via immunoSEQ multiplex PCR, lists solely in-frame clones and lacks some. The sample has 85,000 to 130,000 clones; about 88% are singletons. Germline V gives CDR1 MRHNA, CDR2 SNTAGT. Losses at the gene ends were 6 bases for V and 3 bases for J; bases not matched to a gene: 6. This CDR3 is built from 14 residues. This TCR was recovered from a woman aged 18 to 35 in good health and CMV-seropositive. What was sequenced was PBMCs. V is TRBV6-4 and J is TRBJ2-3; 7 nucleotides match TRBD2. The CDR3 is CASRPSGDTDTQYF. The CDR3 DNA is TGTGCCAGCAGACCCAGCGGGGATACAGATACGCAGTATTTT.